One T cell receptor (beta chain) is described in this entry. What it binds is not known. This sample stems from a study of cytomegalovirus exposure and HLA in healthy donors. Across the whole study: The study placed about four fifths of its approximately 400 genotyped donors in the Caucasian-associated ancestry cluster.

Germline CDR1 is MGHDK and CDR2 is SYGVNS. The ends lost 6 bases at V and 0 bases at J; junction bases unmatched: 7. The CDR3 totals 15 residues. The study, taken as a whole, reports: Previously analyzed data showed that most TCR beta V segments were productive at a frequency of about 90% or about 30%. In vitro work confirmed that a few CMV-associated chains recognize CMV antigens. The study reported that TCR beta sequences accurately predicted HLA-A and HLA-B alleles in most subjects.

60 Vbeta and 13 Jbeta primers were used in PCR. Profiled with immunoSEQ multiplex PCR; TCRdb holds only in-frame clones, not every one. The sample lists roughly 100,000 clones; under 85% were seen once. The source material was PBMCs. This receptor was identified in a man aged 18 to 30 in good health and CMV-seronegative. This chain links TRBV25-1 with TRBJ1-1, with 7 bases aligning to TRBD1. The CDR3 reads CASSNRGLVNTEAFF. The CDR3, as DNA: TGTGCCAGCAGCAACAGGGGCTTGGTGAACACTGAAGCTTTCTTT.